What follows is one TCR beta chain and its context. Its antigen is as yet unknown. In germline, CDR1 is MNHEY, CDR2 SMNVEV (reference sequence). The CDR3 is made up of 14 amino acids. Between the trimmed V and J ends, which lost 6 bases and 2 bases, there was a span of 14 bases. This entry belongs to a study of cytomegalovirus exposure and HLA in healthy donors. Study-wide context: The same platform as the roughly 630 first-cohort repertoires was used for the 120 validation repertoires, a later analysis reported. The study, taken as a whole, reports: It was found in a later analysis that first-cohort TCR clusters tended to co-occur in the 100 to 150 validation repertoires. It was around 160 TCR beta chains that were listed as cytomegalovirus-associated.

Libraries were prepared by immunoSEQ multiplex PCR; TCRdb keeps only in-frame clonotypes and omits some of them. Among a few hundred thousand clones listed, 85% to 90% were seen once. Separation from the roughly 700-subject first cohort characterized the 120-subject validation cohort, to which the donors belonged. This sequence originates from a woman between 18 and 29 years old in good health and CMV-seronegative. Source material: PBMCs. The chain recombines TRBV27 with TRBJ2-7; weak D call: TRBD2 (6 bases). This CDR3 is CASRPGTFPYEQYF. The CDR3 coding sequence is TGTGCCAGCAGGCCCGGGACTTTCCCCTACGAGCAGTACTTC.